This TCR beta chain was sequenced for a study of control samples from healthy donors and cancer patients (dated by TCRdb to 2019 to 2021). A note on this clone: Its antigen is not yet known. Qualities for individual bases were not recorded, and no much larger clone is one base off.

Trimming costs V 2 bases and J 2 bases, and their ends lie 10 bases apart. Reading the germline V gene gives CDR1 SGHVS and CDR2 FQNEAQ. From cysteine to phenylalanine, the CDR3 is 15 amino acids long. Only CDR3 DNA remains: 45 bases, in frame from the first base. Library prep was done by the immunoSEQ multiplex PCR assay. TCRdb retrieved this table from immuneACCESS and kept in-frame rearrangements only. Not all clones are present; in checked studies, unresolved V genes account for under half, and no reason is known for the remainder. The sample contains almost 40,000 clones, around 82% of them found a single time. The ten largest make up about 22% of the sample.

Sequencing input: PBMCs. This sequence was found in a woman aged 55-75 years with lung cancer. The receptor chain draws on TRBV7-8 and TRBJ1-3, with no D gene named confidently. In nucleotides, the sequence is TGTGCCAGCAGCTTACGGGCGCTGCCTGGAAACACCATATATTTT. It translates as CASSLRALPGNTIYF.